Detailed here is one T cell receptor (beta chain). With 0 bases clipped from V and 6 bases from J, the junction kept 7 bases outside the gene matches. CDR1 is SGHAT and CDR2 is FQNNGV in the germline V gene. This CDR3 has 15 amino acids. Method: immunoSEQ multiplex PCR; TCRdb's copy keeps in-frame clones and lacks some. The repertoire holds 150,000 to 200,000 clones, just over 85% seen once, with around 8.2% in the top ten. The data were taken from a study of blood T cell repertoires in COVID-19. This receptor was taken from a man in his 60s with acute or convalescent COVID-19. The V and J genes are TRBV11-2 and TRBJ1-1; 7 bases are shared with TRBD1. The specimen was peripheral blood. The CDR3 coding sequence is TGTGCCAGCAGCTTAGACGACAGGGATGGAGCTGAAGCTTTCTTT. Amino acid sequence: CASSLDDRDGAEAFF.